One and the same sample provided the 15 T cell receptor beta chains below, sequenced in a study of beta chain features in type 1 diabetes (dated by TCRdb to the late 2010s). Libraries were built with the immunoSEQ multiplex PCR assay. The High Capacity cDNA Reverse Transcription Kit was used to reverse transcribe all of the isolated RNA, meaning that expressed TCRB transcripts were what got sequenced. TCRdb carries this immuneACCESS record with in-frame sequences only. Its versions omit some clonotypes, under half of them owing to an unresolved V gene in the studies checked, with the rest unexplained. This sample holds around 250,000 clones; 25% to 35% were observed only once. Of the sample, under 5% is held by the ten largest clones. Material: central memory CD4+ T cells from blood. The source of these receptors is a man aged 30 to 45 in good health.

This clone was seen a handful of times. V and J are TRBV2 and TRBJ2-2; the D gene is possibly TRBD2 (5 bases). CDR1 and CDR2 (germline): SNHLY, FYNNEI. The length of the CDR3 is 14 residues. V was cut by 4 bases and J by 0 bases, with 6 bases left in between. CDR3 in amino acids: CASSGTSNTGELFF. DNA for the CDR3: TGTGCCAGCAGTGGGACTTCGAACACCGGGGAGCTGTTTTTT. The full variable domain, rest sourced from reference TRBV2 and TRBJ2-2, is EPEVTQTPSHQVTQMGQEVILRCVPISNHLYFYWYRQILGQKVEFLVSFYNNEISEKSEIFDDQFSVERPDGSNFTLKIRSTKLEDSAMYFCASSGTSNTGELFFGEGSRLTVL.

V gene TRBV4-3 combines with J gene TRBJ2-1; 7 bases agree with TRBD1. Germline CDR1 is LGHNA and CDR2 is YSLEER. The CDR3 consists of 15 residues. Unmatched junction bases numbered 3, after V lost 0 bases and J lost 4 bases. CDR3 DNA sequence: TGCGCCAGCAGCCAAGAGAGGACAGGATACAATGAGCAGTTCTTC. Amino acid sequence: CASSQERTGYNEQFF.

Comments on this clone: The same CDR3 is also encoded by other DNA sequences in this sample. The CDR3 loop reads CASSLSRGELFF. CDR3 DNA sequence: TGTGCCAGCAGCCTCTCCCGCGGGGAGCTGTTTTTT. The chain is built from TRBV9 and TRBJ2-2, with D unresolved. The CDR3 spans 12 residues. V dropped 4 bases and J dropped 7 bases, with 8 bases sitting between them. Per germline, CDR1 SGDLS and CDR2 YYNGEE.

This chain links TRBV6-1 with TRBJ1-6; tentative D call: TRBD1 (6 bases). V was pared by 3 bases and J by 10 bases, with 10 bases between. This CDR3 is 13 amino acids long. Germline values: CDR1 MNHNS, CDR2 SASEGT. The CDR3: CASSDGTGSPLHF. For the CDR3, the DNA is TGTGCCAGCAGTGATGGAACAGGGTCACCCCTCCACTTT.

The rearrangement joins TRBV11-2 to TRBJ2-5; 8 nucleotides match TRBD2. CDR1 SGHAT and CDR2 FQNNGV come from the germline V gene. The V and J ends lost 5 bases and 5 bases, in that order; junction bases with no gene match: 10. CDR3 length: 15 residues. The CDR3 nucleotides are TGTGCCAGCAGCCGGTCCAACGGGGGGGGTGAGACCCAGTACTTC. It codes for CASSRSNGGGETQYF.

This chain joins TRBV5-1 and TRBJ2-5; 12 bases align to TRBD2. The germline V gene encodes CDR1 SGHRS and CDR2 YFSETQ. The CDR3 covers 17 residues. V gave up 4 bases and J gave up 2 bases; unmatched junction bases: 9. DNA of the CDR3: TGCGCCAGCAGCCCTAACGGACTAGCGGGACTACAAGAGACCCAGTACTTC. Translated, it gives CASSPNGLAGLQETQYF.

This clone has only a few counts. This chain connects TRBV30 to TRBJ2-2, with D possibly being TRBD2 (5 bases). CDR1 and CDR2 from the germline V gene are GTSNPN and SVGIG (reference sequence). Trimming took 3 bases from V and 7 from J, leaving 6 bases between them. The CDR3 is 11 residues long. The CDR3 spells CAWRRGGELFF. The CDR3 coding sequence is TGTGCCTGGAGACGGGGCGGGGAGCTGTTTTTT.

The chain uses TRBV6-5 and TRBJ2-5, with no clear D. Trimming cost V 0 bases and J 4 bases, with 6 bases left between them. The CDR3 contains 13 residues. From germline, CDR1 is MNHEY and CDR2 SVGAGI. The CDR3 region has the DNA TGTGCCAGCAGTTACTCGGGCATAGAGACCCAGTACTTC. Protein sequence: CASSYSGIETQYF.

The genes are TRBV19 and TRBJ2-1; D perhaps matches TRBD1 (5 bases). V shed 4 bases and J shed 7 bases, with 11 bases lying between them. The V gene's germline CDR1 is LNHDA and CDR2 SQIVND (reference sequence). This CDR3 has 13 amino acids. CDR3 sequence reads: CASSNQGRNEQFF. CDR3 nucleotide sequence: TGTGCCAGTAGTAATCAGGGTCGGAATGAGCAGTTCTTC.

This clone was detected a few times. The V and J genes are TRBV19 and TRBJ1-2, with 8 bases identical to TRBD1. With V trimmed by 4 bases and J by 5 bases, 3 bases remained unmatched. CDR3 length: 13 residues. CDR1 and CDR2 from the germline V gene are LNHDA and SQIVND (reference sequence). CDR3 bases: TGTGCCAGTAGTACGACAGGGGTTTATGGCTACACCTTC. As protein: CASSTTGVYGYTF.

This chain uses TRBV6-1 with TRBJ2-1; no clear D. CDR1 and CDR2 (germline): MNHNS, SASEGT. Trimming shortened V by 5 bases and J by 6 bases, and 11 bases separated the two germline ends. CDR3 length: 13 amino acids. CDR3 loop: CASSKPKGNEQFF. Here the CDR3 DNA reads TGTGCCAGCAGTAAACCTAAAGGCAATGAGCAGTTCTTC.

This clone was seen at least ten times. V is TRBV5-4 and J is TRBJ2-4, with D possibly being TRBD2 (6 bases). The V gene lost 4 bases and the J gene lost 0 bases, with 20 bases spanning the gap. CDR3 length: 18 amino acids. Per the germline V gene, CDR1 is SGHNT and CDR2 is YYREEE (reference sequence). CDR3 DNA: TGTGCCAGCAGCCCCGGAGGGTTACCCGCCTTAGCCAAAAACATTCAGTACTTC. Translation: CASSPGGLPALAKNIQYF. Using reference TRBV5-4 and TRBJ2-4 for the parts outside the CDR3, the full variable domain is ETGVTQSPTHLIKTRGQQVTLRCSSQSGHNTVSWYQQALGQGPQFIFQYYREEENGRGNFPPRFSGLQFPNYSSELNVNALELDDSALYLCASSPGGLPALAKNIQYFGAGTRLSVL.

This clone showed up just a few times. CDR3 sequence (DNA): TGCAGCGTTGGAGGAGGACAGGGGCCCACAGATACGCAGTATTTT. Amino acids: CSVGGGQGPTDTQYF. The chain joins TRBV29-1 to TRBJ2-3; 9 bases are shared with TRBD1. This CDR3 region has 15 residues. V was pared by 4 bases and J by 2 bases, with 7 bases of the junction left unmatched. Germline V CDR1 and CDR2: SQVTM, ANQGSEA.

This chain joins TRBV18 and TRBJ2-7, with 9 bases identical to TRBD1. After removal of 8 bases from V and 3 bases from J, the junction contained 5 bases not matched to a gene. CDR1 and CDR2 from the germline V gene are KGHSH and LQKENI. The CDR3 is 13 residues long. The CDR3 loop is CASMPGQGYEQYF. The CDR3 DNA is TGTGCCAGCATGCCGGGACAGGGCTACGAGCAGTACTTC. The full variable domain, in which reference TRBV18 and TRBJ2-7 provide the parts outside the CDR3, is NAGVMQNPRHLVRRRGQEARLRCSPMKGHSHVYWYRQLPEEGLKFMVYLQKENIIDESGMPKERFSAEFPKEGPSILRIQQVVRGDSAAYFCASMPGQGYEQYFGPGTRLTVT.

The chain recombines TRBV25-1 with TRBJ2-3; no reliable D call. CDR1 MGHDK and CDR2 SYGVNS come from the germline V gene. The V end lost 2 bases, the J end lost 0 bases, and 12 bases lay between the germline ends. The CDR3 runs 16 residues. The CDR3, as DNA: TGTGCCAGCAGTGAAGATATGGGCGCTAGCACAGATACGCAGTATTTT. Encoded protein: CASSEDMGASTDTQYF.